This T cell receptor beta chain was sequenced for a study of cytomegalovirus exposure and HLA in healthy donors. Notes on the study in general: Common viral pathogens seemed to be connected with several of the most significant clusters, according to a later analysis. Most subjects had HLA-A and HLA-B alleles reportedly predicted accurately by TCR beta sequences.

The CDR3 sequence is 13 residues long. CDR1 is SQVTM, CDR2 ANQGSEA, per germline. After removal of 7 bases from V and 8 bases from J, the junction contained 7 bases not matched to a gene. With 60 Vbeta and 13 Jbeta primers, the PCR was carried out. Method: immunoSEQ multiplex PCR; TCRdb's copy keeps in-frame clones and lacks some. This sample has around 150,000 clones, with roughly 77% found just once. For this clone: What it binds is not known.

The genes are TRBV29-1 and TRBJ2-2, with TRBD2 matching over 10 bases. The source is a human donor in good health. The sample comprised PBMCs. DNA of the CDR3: TGCAGCGCTAGCGGGGGACGGATTGGGGAGCTGTTTTTT. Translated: CSASGGRIGELFF.